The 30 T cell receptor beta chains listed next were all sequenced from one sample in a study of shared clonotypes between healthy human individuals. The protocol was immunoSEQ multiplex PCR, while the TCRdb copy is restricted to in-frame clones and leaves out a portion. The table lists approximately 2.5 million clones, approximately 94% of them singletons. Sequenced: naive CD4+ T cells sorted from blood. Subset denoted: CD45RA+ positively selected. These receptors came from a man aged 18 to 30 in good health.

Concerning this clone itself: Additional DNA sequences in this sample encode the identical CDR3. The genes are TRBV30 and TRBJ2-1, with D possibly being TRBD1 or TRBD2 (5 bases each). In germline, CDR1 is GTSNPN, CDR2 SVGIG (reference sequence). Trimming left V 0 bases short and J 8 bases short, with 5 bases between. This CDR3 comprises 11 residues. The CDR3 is CAWSVGDEQFF. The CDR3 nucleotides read TGTGCCTGGAGTGTGGGGGATGAGCAGTTCTTC.

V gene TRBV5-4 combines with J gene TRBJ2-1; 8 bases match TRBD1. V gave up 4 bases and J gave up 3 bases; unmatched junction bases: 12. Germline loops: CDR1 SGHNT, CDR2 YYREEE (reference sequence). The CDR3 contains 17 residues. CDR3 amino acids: CASSAGGPTPGYNEQFF. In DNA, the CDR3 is TGTGCCAGCAGCGCAGGGGGCCCGACGCCGGGCTACAATGAGCAGTTCTTC.

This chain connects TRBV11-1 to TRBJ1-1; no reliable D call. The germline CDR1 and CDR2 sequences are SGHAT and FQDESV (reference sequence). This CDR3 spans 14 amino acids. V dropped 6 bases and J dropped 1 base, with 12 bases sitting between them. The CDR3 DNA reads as TGTGCCAGCAGTCATACCGAAGGGAACACTGAAGCTTTCTTT. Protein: CASSHTEGNTEAFF.

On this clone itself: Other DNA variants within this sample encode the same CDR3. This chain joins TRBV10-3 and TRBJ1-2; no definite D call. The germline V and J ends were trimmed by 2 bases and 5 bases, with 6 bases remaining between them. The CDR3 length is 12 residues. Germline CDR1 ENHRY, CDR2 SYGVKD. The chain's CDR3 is CAISESGYGYTF. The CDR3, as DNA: TGTGCCATCAGTGAGAGTGGGTATGGCTACACCTTC.

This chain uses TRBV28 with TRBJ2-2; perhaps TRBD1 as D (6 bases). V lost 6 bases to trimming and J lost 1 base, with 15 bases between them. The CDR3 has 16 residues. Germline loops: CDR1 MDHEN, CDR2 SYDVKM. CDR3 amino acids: CASSHYPGQNTGELFF. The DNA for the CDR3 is TGTGCCAGCAGCCATTACCCGGGACAGAACACCGGGGAGCTGTTTTTT. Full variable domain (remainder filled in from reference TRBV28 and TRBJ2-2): DVKVTQSSRYLVKRTGEKVFLECVQDMDHENMFWYRQDPGLGLRLIYFSYDVKMKEKGDIPEGYSVSREKKERFSLILESASTNQTSMYLCASSHYPGQNTGELFFGEGSRLTVL.

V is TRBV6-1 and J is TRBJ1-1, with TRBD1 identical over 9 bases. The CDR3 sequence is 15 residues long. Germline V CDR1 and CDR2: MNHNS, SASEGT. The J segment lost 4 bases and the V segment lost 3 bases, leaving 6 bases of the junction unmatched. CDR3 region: CASSEGTGFSTEAFF. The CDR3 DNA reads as TGTGCCAGCAGTGAGGGGACAGGGTTTAGCACTGAAGCTTTCTTT.

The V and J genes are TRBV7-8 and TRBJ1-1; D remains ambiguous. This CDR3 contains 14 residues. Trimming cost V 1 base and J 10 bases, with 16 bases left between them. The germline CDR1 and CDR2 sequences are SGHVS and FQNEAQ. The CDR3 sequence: CASSLGQGFVVAFF. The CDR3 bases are TGTGCCAGCAGCTTAGGCCAAGGTTTTGTTGTAGCTTTCTTT.

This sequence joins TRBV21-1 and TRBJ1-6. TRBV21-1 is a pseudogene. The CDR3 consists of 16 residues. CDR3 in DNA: TGTGCCAGCAGCAAAAAGGGTGGGGCAGAGGGGACCCCCCTCCACTTT. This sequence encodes CASSKKGGAEGTPLHF.

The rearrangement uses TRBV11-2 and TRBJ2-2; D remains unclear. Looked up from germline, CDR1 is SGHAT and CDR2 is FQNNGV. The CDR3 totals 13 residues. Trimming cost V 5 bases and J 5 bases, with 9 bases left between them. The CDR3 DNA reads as TGTGCCAGCAGCGAGCATCTAACCGGGGAGCTGTTTTTT. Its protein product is CASSEHLTGELFF.

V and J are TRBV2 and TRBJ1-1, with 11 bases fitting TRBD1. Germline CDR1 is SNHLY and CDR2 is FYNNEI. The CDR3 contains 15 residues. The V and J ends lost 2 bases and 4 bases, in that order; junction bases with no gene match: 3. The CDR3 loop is CASSEKGTGGTEAFF. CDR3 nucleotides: TGTGCCAGCAGTGAAAAGGGGACAGGGGGCACTGAAGCTTTCTTT.

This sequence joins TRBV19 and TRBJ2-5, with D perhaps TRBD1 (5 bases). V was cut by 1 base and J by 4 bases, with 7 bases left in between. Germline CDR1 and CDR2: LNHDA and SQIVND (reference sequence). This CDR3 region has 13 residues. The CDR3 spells CASSIATGETQYF. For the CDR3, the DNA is TGTGCCAGTAGTATAGCCACAGGAGAGACCCAGTACTTC.

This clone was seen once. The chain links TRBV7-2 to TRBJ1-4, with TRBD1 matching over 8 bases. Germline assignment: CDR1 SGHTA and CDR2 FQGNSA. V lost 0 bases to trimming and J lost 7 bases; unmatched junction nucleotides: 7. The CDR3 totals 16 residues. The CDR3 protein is CASSLAPGQASEKLFF. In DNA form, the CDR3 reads TGTGCCAGCAGCTTAGCCCCGGGACAGGCGAGTGAAAAACTGTTTTTT.

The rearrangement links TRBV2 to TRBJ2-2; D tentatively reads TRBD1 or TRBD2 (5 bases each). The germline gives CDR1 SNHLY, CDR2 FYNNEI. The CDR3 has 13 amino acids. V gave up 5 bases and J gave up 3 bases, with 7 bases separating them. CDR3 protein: CASSRDDTGELFF. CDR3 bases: TGTGCCAGCAGTCGGGACGACACCGGGGAGCTGTTTTTT.

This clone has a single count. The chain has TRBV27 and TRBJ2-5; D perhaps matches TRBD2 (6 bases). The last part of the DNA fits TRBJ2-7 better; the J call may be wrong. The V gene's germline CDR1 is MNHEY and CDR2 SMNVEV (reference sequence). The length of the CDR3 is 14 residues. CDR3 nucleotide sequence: TGTGCCAGCAGTTTCGAGGAGGGCCCCTACGAGCAGTACTTC. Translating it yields CASSFEEGPYEQYF.

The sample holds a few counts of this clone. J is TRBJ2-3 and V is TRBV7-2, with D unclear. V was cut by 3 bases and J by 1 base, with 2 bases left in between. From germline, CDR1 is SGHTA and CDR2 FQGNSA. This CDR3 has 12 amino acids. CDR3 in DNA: TGTGCCAGCAGCTTCCGCACAGATACGCAGTATTTT. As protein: CASSFRTDTQYF.

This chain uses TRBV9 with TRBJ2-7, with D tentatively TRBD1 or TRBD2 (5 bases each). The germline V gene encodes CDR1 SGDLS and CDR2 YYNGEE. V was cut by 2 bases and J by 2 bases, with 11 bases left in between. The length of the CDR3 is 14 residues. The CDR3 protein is CASSVSGTTYEQYF. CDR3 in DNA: TGTGCCAGCAGCGTTTCCGGGACCACCTACGAGCAGTACTTC.

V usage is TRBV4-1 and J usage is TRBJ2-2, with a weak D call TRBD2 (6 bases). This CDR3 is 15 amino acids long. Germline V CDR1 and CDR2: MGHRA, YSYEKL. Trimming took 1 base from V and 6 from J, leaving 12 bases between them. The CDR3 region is CASSQAGGTAGELFF. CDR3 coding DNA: TGCGCCAGCAGCCAAGCTGGGGGGACGGCCGGGGAGCTGTTTTTT.

The chain's CDR3 is CASSLAGARETQYF. Written as DNA, the CDR3 is TGTGCCAGCAGTCTAGCGGGAGCGAGAGAGACCCAGTACTTC. The chain combines TRBV25-1 with TRBJ2-5; 10 nucleotides line up with TRBD2. The CDR3 has 14 residues. Unmatched junction bases numbered 4, after V lost 5 bases and J lost 4 bases. Germline V gene data show CDR1 as MGHDK and CDR2 as SYGVNS.

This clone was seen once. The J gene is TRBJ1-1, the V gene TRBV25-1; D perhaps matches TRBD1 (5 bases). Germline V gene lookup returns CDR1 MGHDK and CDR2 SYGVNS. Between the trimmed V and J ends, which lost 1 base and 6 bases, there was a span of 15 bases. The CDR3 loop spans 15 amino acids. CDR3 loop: CASSESGDLGSEAFF. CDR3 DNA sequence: TGTGCCAGCAGTGAATCGGGGGACTTAGGGTCTGAAGCTTTCTTT.

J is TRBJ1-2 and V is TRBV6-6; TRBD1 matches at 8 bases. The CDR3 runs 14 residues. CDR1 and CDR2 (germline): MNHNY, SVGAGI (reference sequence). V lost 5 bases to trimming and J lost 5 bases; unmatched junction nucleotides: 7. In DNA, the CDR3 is TGTGCCAGCAGTACTGCCCGACAGGGGTATGGCTACACCTTC. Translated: CASSTARQGYGYTF.

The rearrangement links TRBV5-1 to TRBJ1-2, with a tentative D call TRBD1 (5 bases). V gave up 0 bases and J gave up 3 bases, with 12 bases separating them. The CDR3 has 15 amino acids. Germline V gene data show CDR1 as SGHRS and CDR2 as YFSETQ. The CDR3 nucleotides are TGCGCCAGCAGCTTGGATCCGGGGACTCACTATGGCTACACCTTC. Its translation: CASSLDPGTHYGYTF.

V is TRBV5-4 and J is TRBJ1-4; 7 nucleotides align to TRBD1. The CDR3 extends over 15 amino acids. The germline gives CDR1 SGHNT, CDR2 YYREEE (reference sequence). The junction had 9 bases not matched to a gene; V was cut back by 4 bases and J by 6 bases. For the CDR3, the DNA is TGTGCCAGCAGCGGTGGACCAGGGGGTTATGAAAAACTGTTTTTT. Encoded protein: CASSGGPGGYEKLFF.

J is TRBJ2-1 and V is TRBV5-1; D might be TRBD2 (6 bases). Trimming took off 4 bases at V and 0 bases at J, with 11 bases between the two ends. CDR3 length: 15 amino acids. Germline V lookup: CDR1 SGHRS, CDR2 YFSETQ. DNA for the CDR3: TGCGCCAGCAGCCGACTAGTGAGCTCCTACAATGAGCAGTTCTTC. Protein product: CASSRLVSSYNEQFF.

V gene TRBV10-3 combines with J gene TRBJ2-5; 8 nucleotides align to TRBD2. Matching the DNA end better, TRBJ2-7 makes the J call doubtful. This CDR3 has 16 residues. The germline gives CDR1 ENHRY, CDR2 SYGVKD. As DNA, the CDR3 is TGTGCCATCAGTGAGGGTCTGAGCGGGAGAGTAAACGAGCAGTACTTC. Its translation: CAISEGLSGRVNEQYF.

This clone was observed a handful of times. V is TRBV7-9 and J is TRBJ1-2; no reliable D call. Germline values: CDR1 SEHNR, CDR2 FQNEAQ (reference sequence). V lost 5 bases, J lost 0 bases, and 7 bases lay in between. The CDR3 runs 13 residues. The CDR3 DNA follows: TGTGCCAGCAGCGACTCCCCTAACTATGGCTACACCTTC. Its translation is CASSDSPNYGYTF.

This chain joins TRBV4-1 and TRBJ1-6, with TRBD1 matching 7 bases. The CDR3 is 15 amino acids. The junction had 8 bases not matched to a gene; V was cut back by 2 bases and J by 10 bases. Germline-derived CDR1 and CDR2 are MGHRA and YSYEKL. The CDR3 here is CASSQPDRVQSPLHF. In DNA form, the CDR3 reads TGCGCCAGCAGCCAACCAGACAGGGTGCAATCACCCCTCCACTTT.

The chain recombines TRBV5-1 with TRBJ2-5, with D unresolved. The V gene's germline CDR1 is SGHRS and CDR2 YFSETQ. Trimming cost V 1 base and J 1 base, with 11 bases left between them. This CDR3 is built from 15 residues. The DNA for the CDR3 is TGCGCCAGCAGCTTGAGTCTTAGAGCCCAAGAGACCCAGTACTTC. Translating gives CASSLSLRAQETQYF. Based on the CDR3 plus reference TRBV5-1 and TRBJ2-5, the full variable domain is KAGVTQTPRYLIKTRGQQVTLSCSPISGHRSVSWYQQTPGQGLQFLFEYFSETQRNKGNFPGRFSGRQFSNSRSEMNVSTLELGDSALYLCASSLSLRAQETQYFGPGTRLLVL.

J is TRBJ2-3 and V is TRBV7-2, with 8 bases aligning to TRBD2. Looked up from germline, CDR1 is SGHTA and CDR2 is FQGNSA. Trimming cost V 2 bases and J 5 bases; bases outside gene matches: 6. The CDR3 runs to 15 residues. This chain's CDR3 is CASSLYRAGGDTQYF. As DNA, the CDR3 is TGTGCCAGCAGCTTATACAGGGCGGGGGGAGATACGCAGTATTTT.

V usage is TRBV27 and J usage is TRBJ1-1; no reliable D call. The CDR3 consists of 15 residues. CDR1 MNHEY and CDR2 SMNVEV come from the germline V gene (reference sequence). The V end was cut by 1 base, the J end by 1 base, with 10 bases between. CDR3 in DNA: TGTGCCAGCAGTTTATGGAGGACTCCGAACACTGAAGCTTTCTTT. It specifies CASSLWRTPNTEAFF.

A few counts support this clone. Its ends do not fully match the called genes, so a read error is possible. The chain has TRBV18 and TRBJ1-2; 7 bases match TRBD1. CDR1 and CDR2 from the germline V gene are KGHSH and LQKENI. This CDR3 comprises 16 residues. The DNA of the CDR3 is TGTGCCAGCTCACCCTCTGCAGGGGGTGTTAACGATGGCTACACCTTC. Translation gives CASSPSAGGVNDGYTF. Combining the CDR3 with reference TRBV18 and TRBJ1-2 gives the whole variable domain NAGVMQNPRHLVRRRGQEARLRCSPMKGHSHVYWYRQLPEEGLKFMVYLQKENIIDESGMPKERFSAEFPKEGPSILRIQQVVRGDSAAYFCASSPSAGGVNDGYTFGSGTRLTVV.